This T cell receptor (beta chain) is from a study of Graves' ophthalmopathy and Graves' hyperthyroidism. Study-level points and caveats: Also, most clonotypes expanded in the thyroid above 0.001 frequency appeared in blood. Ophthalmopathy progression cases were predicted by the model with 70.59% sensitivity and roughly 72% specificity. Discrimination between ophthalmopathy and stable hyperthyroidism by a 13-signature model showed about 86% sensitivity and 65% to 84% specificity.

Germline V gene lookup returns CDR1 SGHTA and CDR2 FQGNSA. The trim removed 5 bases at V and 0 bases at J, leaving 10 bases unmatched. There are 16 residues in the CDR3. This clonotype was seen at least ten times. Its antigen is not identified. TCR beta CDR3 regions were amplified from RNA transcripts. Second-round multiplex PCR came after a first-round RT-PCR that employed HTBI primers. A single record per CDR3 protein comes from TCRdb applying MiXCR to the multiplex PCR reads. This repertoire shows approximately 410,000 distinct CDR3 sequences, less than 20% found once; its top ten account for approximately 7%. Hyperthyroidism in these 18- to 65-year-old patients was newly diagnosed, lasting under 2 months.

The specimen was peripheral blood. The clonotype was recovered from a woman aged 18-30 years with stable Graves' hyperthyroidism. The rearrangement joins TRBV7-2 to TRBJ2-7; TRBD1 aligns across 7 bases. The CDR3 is CASSPGGPYSSYEQYF. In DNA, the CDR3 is TGTGCCAGCAGCCCAGGGGGACCTTATAGCTCCTACGAGCAGTACTTC.